This note documents a single TCR beta chain sequence. Its specificity is not known. This sample was taken from a study of shared clonotypes between healthy human individuals. Study summary: Three plates were used per donor for CD4 naive, three for CD4 memory, two for CD8 naive and one for CD8 memory.

Donors had no recently reported acute infections or vaccinations and were HIV-negative. The CD4+ fraction was divided into a CD45RA+ naive subset and a CD45RA-negative memory subset. Notes on the study in general: Against clonotypes common to all four donors, non-shared ones had lower generation probabilities.

Trimming pared 8 bases from V and 0 bases from J, leaving 17 bases between. This CDR3 has 15 residues. Germline CDR1 reads SNHLY; CDR2 reads FYNNEI. Generated by immunoSEQ multiplex PCR, the TCRdb table keeps only in-frame clones and is missing some. The data show approximately 980,000 clones, with around three quarters seen just once and about 1.5% held by the top ten. The sample comprised memory CD4+ T cells sorted from blood. Subset reported: CD45RA-negative fraction. This sequence joins TRBV2 and TRBJ2-7; D uncertain. The source of this sequence is a man between 18 and 29 years old in good health. The CDR3 reads CASPAVGASSYEQYF. The DNA for the CDR3 is TGTGCCAGCCCGGCCGTTGGAGCTAGCTCCTACGAGCAGTACTTC. Full variable domain (outside the CDR3, taken from reference TRBV2 and TRBJ2-7): EPEVTQTPSHQVTQMGQEVILRCVPISNHLYFYWYRQILGQKVEFLVSFYNNEISEKSEIFDDQFSVERPDGSNFTLKIRSTKLEDSAMYFCASPAVGASSYEQYFGPGTRLTVT.